Below are 17 T cell receptor beta chains sequenced from a single sample in a study of blood T cells in healthy people across ages. Combining a sample-barcoded 5' primer with a J-beta primer mix, a second PCR ran for 7 to 11 cycles. TCRdb called the 5' RACE reads again in MiXCR, with one record for every CDR3 protein. The data show under 1,000,000 distinct CDR3 sequences, under 40% seen once. The sequenced material came from blood. These receptors were collected from a man aged 18 to 35 in good health.

About this clonotype: A much larger clonotype is one base distant, so this may be a read error. The V and J genes are TRBV25-1 and TRBJ2-1; D is unclear. Germline CDR1 reads MGHDK; CDR2 reads SYGVNS. The CDR3 has 13 residues. The V and J ends lost 4 bases and 5 bases respectively, with 9 bases between them. CDR3 sequence reads: CASSGPQNNEQFF. Written as DNA, the CDR3 is TGTGCCAGCAGTGGACCCCAGAACAATGAGCAGTTCTTC.

V and J are TRBV5-1 and TRBJ2-2; the D gene could be TRBD1 or TRBD2 (5 bases each). In germline, CDR1 is SGHRS, CDR2 YFSETQ. The CDR3 has 16 amino acids. V lost 4 bases and J 1 base, leaving 14 bases between the germline ends. The CDR3 spells CASSEQGRENTGELFF. In DNA form, the CDR3 reads TGCGCCAGCAGCGAGCAGGGACGGGAGAACACCGGGGAGCTGTTTTTT.

V gene TRBV7-8 combines with J gene TRBJ2-3, with D possibly matching TRBD2 (7 bases). V was clipped by 7 bases and J by 1 base, with 21 bases between them. Germline V gene lookup returns CDR1 SGHVS and CDR2 FQNEAQ. There are 17 residues in the CDR3. The DNA of the CDR3 is TGTGCCAGCACCTTCAATGTCGGGGGGCATCGCACAGATACGCAGTATTTT. This translates into CASTFNVGGHRTDTQYF.

The chain is built from TRBV7-6 and TRBJ2-7, with D tentatively TRBD2 (7 bases). The CDR3 loop spans 15 amino acids. CDR1 SGHVS and CDR2 FNYEAQ come from the germline V gene. With 2 bases removed from V and 2 bases from J, the gap between germline ends came to 13 bases. CDR3 protein: CASSLSGGQAYEQYF. CDR3 nucleotide sequence: TGTGCCAGCAGCTTATCCGGGGGGCAAGCCTACGAGCAGTACTTC. The full variable domain, in which reference TRBV7-6 and TRBJ2-7 provide the parts outside the CDR3, is GAGVSQSPRYKVTKRGQDVALRCDPISGHVSLYWYRQALGQGPEFLTYFNYEAQQDKSGLPNDRFSAERPEGSISTLTIQRTEQRDSAMYRCASSLSGGQAYEQYFGPGTRLTVT.

This clonotype was seen a few times. The rearrangement links TRBV15 to TRBJ2-5; D gene uncertain. Per germline, CDR1 LNHNV and CDR2 YYDKDF (reference sequence). The CDR3 spans 11 residues. V was clipped by 4 bases and J by 11 bases, with 11 bases between them. Written as DNA, the CDR3 is TGTGCCACCAGCACTTACAATGAGCAGTACTTC. This sequence encodes CATSTYNEQYF. Supplemented by reference TRBV15 and TRBJ2-5, the full variable domain reads DAMVIQNPRYQVTQFGKPVTLSCSQTLNHNVMYWYQQKSSQAPKLLFHYYDKDFNNEADTPDNFQSRRPNTSFCFLDIRSPGLGDTAMYLCATSTYNEQYFGPGTRLLVL.

This clonotype was detected many times. The chain uses TRBV4-2 and TRBJ2-5, with TRBD2 as a possible D gene (5 bases). Trimming stripped 0 bases from V and 3 bases from J, with 23 bases between. CDR3 length: 19 residues. CDR1 is LGHNA and CDR2 is YNFKEQ in the germline V gene. CDR3 DNA: TGTGCCAGCAGCCAAGAAGATCGTTTGGACTTAACCCCAAAAGAGACCCAGTACTTC. Translating it yields CASSQEDRLDLTPKETQYF.

In its sample, this clonotype was seen many times. The V and J genes are TRBV4-3 and TRBJ2-6, with D possibly matching TRBD1 (6 bases). V lost 4 bases and J 5 bases, leaving 24 bases between the germline ends. CDR1 and CDR2 from the germline V gene are LGHNA and YSLEER. The CDR3 has 19 amino acids. CDR3 DNA sequence: TGCGCCAGCAGCCGACATCACTGGACAGTTCGGTCCTGGGCCAACGTCCTGACTTTC. Its protein is CASSRHHWTVRSWANVLTF.

This clonotype was counted only a few times. The chain carries TRBV4-3 and TRBJ2-3; 9 bases line up with TRBD2. This CDR3 spans 18 amino acids. Germline V lookup: CDR1 LGHNA, CDR2 YSLEER. Unmatched junction bases numbered 10, after V lost 1 base and J lost 2 bases. DNA for the CDR3: TGCGCCAGCAGCCAAGTGAGCGGGGGGTCTCGGGTCACAGATACGCAGTATTTT. Protein sequence: CASSQVSGGSRVTDTQYF.

In its sample, this clonotype was seen a few times. V is TRBV5-1 and J is TRBJ2-1; the match to TRBD2 covers 14 bases. V trimming: 7 bases; J trimming: 8 bases; junction bases outside the gene matches: 8. The CDR3 length is 15 residues. CDR1 and CDR2 from the germline V gene are SGHRS and YFSETQ. The CDR3 DNA reads as TGCGCCAGCGGTCCGACTAGCGGGGGGGCCGATGAGCAGTTCTTC. Translating gives CASGPTSGGADEQFF.

The CDR3 nucleotides read TGCGCCAGCAGCCTGGGACGGAGGGGGCTCGAGCAGTACTTC. Its translation: CASSLGRRGLEQYF. This chain joins TRBV5-1 and TRBJ2-5, with D possibly TRBD1 on 7 matching bases. Gene TRBJ2-7 matches the end of the DNA better, so the J call may be wrong. CDR3 size: 14 residues. Germline V CDR1 and CDR2: SGHRS, YFSETQ.

The table lists this clonotype with a few counts. This chain connects TRBV5-1 to TRBJ2-3, with D perhaps matching TRBD2 (6 bases). Per germline, CDR1 SGHRS and CDR2 YFSETQ. The CDR3 covers 15 residues. Deletions cut 1 base from V and 2 bases from J, with 11 bases between. The DNA for the CDR3 is TGCGCCAGCAGCTTGAGGCGGGGTCTCACAGATACGCAGTATTTT. Protein sequence: CASSLRRGLTDTQYF. Full variable domain (rest looked up from reference TRBV5-1 and TRBJ2-3): KAGVTQTPRYLIKTRGQQVTLSCSPISGHRSVSWYQQTPGQGLQFLFEYFSETQRNKGNFPGRFSGRQFSNSRSEMNVSTLELGDSALYLCASSLRRGLTDTQYFGPGTRLTVL.

The V and J genes are TRBV27 and TRBJ1-1; D unresolved. Trimming took off 2 bases at V and 7 bases at J, with 11 bases between the two ends. Per germline, CDR1 MNHEY and CDR2 SMNVEV (reference sequence). This CDR3 is 13 amino acids long. CDR3 amino acids: CASSLGRPSEAFF. The DNA of the CDR3 is TGTGCCAGCAGTTTAGGGAGACCCAGTGAAGCTTTCTTT.

With respect to this clonotype: A much larger clone is a single base away; this may be a read error. V usage is TRBV7-9 and J usage is TRBJ2-1; 9 nucleotides align to TRBD1. The CDR3 covers 13 residues. Germline CDR1 is SEHNR and CDR2 is FQNEAQ (reference sequence). V lost 6 bases and J lost 13; bases outside the gene matches: 10. The CDR3 spells CASSRTGEETQFF. The CDR3 DNA sequence: TGTGCCAGCAGTCGGACAGGGGAAGAGACCCAGTTCTTC.

This clonotype showed up just a few times. The chain couples TRBV5-5 to TRBJ2-2, with 7 bases fitting TRBD1. Unmatched junction bases numbered 7, after V lost 4 bases and J lost 4 bases. CDR1 is SGHKS and CDR2 is YYEKEE in the germline V gene (reference sequence). The CDR3 runs 15 residues. CDR3 DNA: TGTGCCAGCAGCCCTGGACAGGTTAGCACCGGGGAGCTGTTTTTT. Residues: CASSPGQVSTGELFF.

This clonotype was seen at least ten times. The rearrangement uses TRBV5-6 and TRBJ2-7; possibly TRBD1 or TRBD2 for D (5 bases each). CDR1 and CDR2 from the germline V gene are SGHDT and YYEEEE. V was cut by 4 bases and J by 4 bases, with 15 bases left in between. The CDR3 has 14 residues. The CDR3 is CASSRWDHGYEQYF. DNA for the CDR3: TGTGCCAGCAGCCGATGGGACCACGGGTACGAGCAGTACTTC.

This clonotype was counted between two and nine times. The CDR3, as DNA: TGTGCCAGCAGCTTAGTGGTTGGCTACACCTTC. Translation gives CASSLVVGYTF. The V and J genes are TRBV7-2 and TRBJ1-2; no firm D call. The CDR3 runs 11 residues. The germline V gene encodes CDR1 SGHTA and CDR2 FQGNSA. V lost 1 base, J lost 7 bases, and 4 bases lay in between.

This clonotype was observed a few times. The CDR3 is CASTAGLNTEAFF. In DNA form, the CDR3 reads TGTGCCAGCACCGCCGGATTGAACACTGAAGCTTTCTTT. The rearrangement joins TRBV5-5 to TRBJ1-1, with D unclear. Trimming took 6 bases from V and 0 from J, leaving 9 bases between them. This CDR3 is 13 amino acids long. In germline, CDR1 is SGHKS, CDR2 YYEKEE (reference sequence).